This T cell receptor (beta chain) was found in a study of shared T cell receptors in the human thymus. TCRdb's table, derived via immunoSEQ multiplex PCR, lists solely in-frame clones and lacks some. This table has 700,000 or so clones, 80% to 90% appearing once. Looked up from germline, CDR1 is MNHEY and CDR2 is SVGAGI. CDR3 length: 12 amino acids. V was trimmed by 5 bases and J by 5 bases, leaving 9 bases between them. This sample was shared with a second study, whose subject was human thymus T cells.

The sequenced sample was thymocytes. This chain links TRBV6-5 with TRBJ1-1; D gene unclear. The TCR comes from a girl under three years old with a congenital heart defect. This CDR3 is CASSTEATEAFF. For the CDR3, the DNA is TGTGCCAGCAGTACGGAGGCGACTGAAGCTTTCTTT.